A single sample is the source of the 13 T cell receptor beta chains below, sequenced in a study of T cells in localized non-small cell lung cancer (dated by TCRdb to the early 2020s). The library relied on the immunoSEQ multiplex PCR assay. TCRdb took over this immuneACCESS table, retaining in-frame rearrangements with V and J assigned. Such tables are incomplete; in checked studies, under half of the missing clones stem from an unresolved V gene, and the remainder is unexplained. The sample table shows approximately 35,000 clones, and about nine tenths are seen once. Of the sample, less than 2.5% is held by the ten largest clones. The input for sequencing was peripheral blood, taken before any cancer treatment. The source is an older female donor with stage I lung adenocarcinoma.

The genes are TRBV11-2 and TRBJ2-3; the match to TRBD1 covers 10 bases. The CDR3 length is 16 residues. Germline-derived CDR1 and CDR2 are SGHAT and FQNNGV. The junction had 10 bases not matched to a gene; V was cut back by 5 bases and J by 5 bases. The CDR3 region has the DNA TGTGCCAGCAGCCTCGACAGGGGGCAGATTAGAGATACGCAGTATTTT. It codes for CASSLDRGQIRDTQYF.

DNA for the CDR3: TGTGCCAGCAGCTTAAGACTACAAGAGACCCAGTACTTC. The encoded protein is CASSLRLQETQYF. The chain employs TRBV11-2 and TRBJ2-5, with a tentative D call TRBD2 (5 bases). Trimming cost V 2 bases and J 2 bases, with 6 bases left between them. Per the germline V gene, CDR1 is SGHAT and CDR2 is FQNNGV. The CDR3 length is 13 residues.

This sequence joins TRBV28 and TRBJ2-3; 9 bases map to TRBD2. V shed 6 bases, J shed 3 bases, and the junction held 10 bases outside the gene matches. The CDR3 runs to 16 residues. Germline loops: CDR1 MDHEN, CDR2 SYDVKM. CDR3 bases: TGTGCCAGCAGCGCTAGCGGGGTTGGGGTGACAGATACGCAGTATTTT. This sequence encodes CASSASGVGVTDTQYF.

Only one count was recorded for this clone. DNA of the CDR3: TGTGCCTGGAGTCTACAGGGAGGCGAGCAGTACTTC. It translates to CAWSLQGGEQYF. The gene calls are TRBV30 and TRBJ2-7; either TRBD1 or TRBD2 may supply D (6 bases each). The CDR3 has 12 amino acids. V lost 2 bases, J lost 6 bases, and 11 bases lay in between. CDR1 is GTSNPN and CDR2 is SVGIG in the germline V gene (reference sequence). The whole variable domain, remainder taken from reference TRBV30 and TRBJ2-7, is SQTIHQWPATLVQPVGSPLSLECTVEGTSNPNLYWYRQAAGRGLQLLFYSVGIGQISSEVPQNLSASRPQDRQFILSSKKLLLSDSGFYLCAWSLQGGEQYFGPGTRLTVT.

This rearrangement joins TRBV5-4 to TRBJ1-2, with 7 bases matching TRBD1. This CDR3 region has 14 residues. CDR1 is SGHNT, CDR2 YYREEE, per germline (reference sequence). Trimming took 5 bases from V and 4 from J; bases not matched to a gene: 8. CDR3 loop: CASSPSGTAYGYTF. The CDR3 DNA reads as TGTGCCAGCAGTCCGTCCGGGACAGCCTATGGCTACACCTTC.

Only a few counts were recorded for this clone. The genes are TRBV5-1 and TRBJ1-2, with D possibly TRBD1 on 5 matching bases. The V and J ends lost 3 bases and 4 bases respectively, with 13 bases between them. Germline V CDR1 and CDR2: SGHRS, YFSETQ. This CDR3 has 14 amino acids. CDR3 DNA: TGCGCCAGCAGCTCCTCAGGGACCGTCTATGGCTACACCTTC. Amino acids: CASSSSGTVYGYTF.

The CDR3 reads CASSQDRLGDEQYF. The CDR3 nucleotides read TGTGCCAGCAGCCAAGACAGGCTAGGGGACGAGCAGTACTTC. This chain joins TRBV27 and TRBJ2-7; maybe TRBD1 (6 bases). V was pared by 6 bases and J by 5 bases, with 17 bases between. This CDR3 comprises 14 residues. CDR1 MNHEY and CDR2 SMNVEV come from the germline V gene (reference sequence).

The chain is built from TRBV7-2 and TRBJ2-7; D is unclear. This CDR3 spans 12 amino acids. Germline V gene lookup returns CDR1 SGHTA and CDR2 FQGNSA. Trimming removed 2 bases at V and 0 bases at J, with 2 bases between. CDR3 in amino acids: CASSLSSYEQYF. CDR3 coding DNA: TGTGCCAGCAGCTTAAGCTCCTACGAGCAGTACTTC. The full variable domain, rest sourced from reference TRBV7-2 and TRBJ2-7, is GAGVSQSPSNKVTEKGKDVELRCDPISGHTALYWYRQSLGQGLEFLIYFQGNSAPDKSGLPSDRFSAERTGGSVSTLTIQRTQQEDSAVYLCASSLSSYEQYFGPGTRLTVT.

V and J are TRBV7-9 and TRBJ2-7; the D call may be TRBD1 or TRBD2 (5 bases each). The CDR3 is 15 amino acids. V was pared by 5 bases and J by 6 bases, with 20 bases between. The germline gives CDR1 SEHNR, CDR2 FQNEAQ (reference sequence). The DNA of the CDR3 is TGTGCCAGCAGCCCCTCGGGGCAAACGCATGTCGAGCAGTACTTC. This gives the protein CASSPSGQTHVEQYF.

The V gene is TRBV18, the J gene TRBJ1-6; 9 positions match TRBD1. With V trimmed by 3 bases and J by 10 bases, 4 bases remained unmatched. This CDR3 is built from 14 residues. Germline CDR1 and CDR2: KGHSH and LQKENI. CDR3 in DNA: TGTGCCAGCTCACCCCATGGACAGGGGTCACCCCTCCACTTT. As protein: CASSPHGQGSPLHF. The full variable domain, with the rest looked up from reference TRBV18 and TRBJ1-6, is NAGVMQNPRHLVRRRGQEARLRCSPMKGHSHVYWYRQLPEEGLKFMVYLQKENIIDESGMPKERFSAEFPKEGPSILRIQQVVRGDSAAYFCASSPHGQGSPLHFGNGTRLTVT.

This chain uses TRBV7-8 with TRBJ2-5; D may be TRBD1 (6 bases). Germline V gene lookup returns CDR1 SGHVS and CDR2 FQNEAQ. The CDR3 covers 16 residues. Trimming removed 3 bases at V and 2 bases at J, with 16 bases between. The CDR3: CASSLGARPSQETQYF. The CDR3 DNA reads TGTGCCAGCAGCTTGGGGGCCAGGCCTTCACAAGAGACCCAGTACTTC.

V and J are TRBV6-5 and TRBJ2-2; D call uncertain. V was shortened by 2 bases and J by 7 bases, with 8 bases between the two germline ends. This CDR3 is 13 amino acids long. Germline CDR1 MNHEY, CDR2 SVGAGI. CDR3 DNA: TGTGCCAGCAGTTACGGTGGGCTCGGGGAGCTGTTTTTT. Its translation: CASSYGGLGELFF.

This sequence joins TRBV18 and TRBJ2-3; 8 positions match TRBD2. The CDR3 has 15 residues. Germline V gene sequence: CDR1 KGHSH, CDR2 LQKENI. V trimming: 5 bases; J trimming: 1 base; junction bases outside the gene matches: 5. The chain's CDR3 is CASSTLSGGTDTQYF. CDR3 sequence (DNA): TGTGCCAGCTCAACACTTAGCGGGGGCACAGATACGCAGTATTTT.